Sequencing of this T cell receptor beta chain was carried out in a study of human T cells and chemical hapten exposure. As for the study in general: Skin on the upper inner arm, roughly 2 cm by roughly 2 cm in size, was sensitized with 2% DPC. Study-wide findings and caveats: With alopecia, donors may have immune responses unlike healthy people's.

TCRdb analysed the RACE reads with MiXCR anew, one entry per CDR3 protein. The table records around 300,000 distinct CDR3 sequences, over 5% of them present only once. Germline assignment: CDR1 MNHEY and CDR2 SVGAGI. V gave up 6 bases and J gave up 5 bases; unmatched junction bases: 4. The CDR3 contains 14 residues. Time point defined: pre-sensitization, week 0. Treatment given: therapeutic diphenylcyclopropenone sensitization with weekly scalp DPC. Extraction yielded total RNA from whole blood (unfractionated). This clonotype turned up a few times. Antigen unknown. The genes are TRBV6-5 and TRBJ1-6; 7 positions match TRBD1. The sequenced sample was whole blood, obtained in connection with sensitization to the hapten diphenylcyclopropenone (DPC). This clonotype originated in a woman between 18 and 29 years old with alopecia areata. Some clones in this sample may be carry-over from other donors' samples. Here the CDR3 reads CASRGGQNNSPLHF. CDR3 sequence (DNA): TGTGCCAGCAGGGGGGGACAGAATAATTCACCCCTCCACTTT.